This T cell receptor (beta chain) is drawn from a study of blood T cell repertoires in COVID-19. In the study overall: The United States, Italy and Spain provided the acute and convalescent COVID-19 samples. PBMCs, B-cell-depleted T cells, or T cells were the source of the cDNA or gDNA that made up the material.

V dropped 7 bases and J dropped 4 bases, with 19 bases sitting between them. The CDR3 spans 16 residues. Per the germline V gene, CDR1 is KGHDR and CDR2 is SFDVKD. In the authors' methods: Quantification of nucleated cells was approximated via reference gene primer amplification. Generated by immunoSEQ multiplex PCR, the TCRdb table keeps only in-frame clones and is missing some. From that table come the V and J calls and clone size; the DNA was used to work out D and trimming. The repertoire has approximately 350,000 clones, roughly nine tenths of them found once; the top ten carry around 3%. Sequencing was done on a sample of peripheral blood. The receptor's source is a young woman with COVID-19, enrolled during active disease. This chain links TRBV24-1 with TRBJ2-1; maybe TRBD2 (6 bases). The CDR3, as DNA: TGTGCCACCAGGACCTCGACAGTAGCGGTGTACAATGAGCAGTTCTTC. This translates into CATRTSTVAVYNEQFF.